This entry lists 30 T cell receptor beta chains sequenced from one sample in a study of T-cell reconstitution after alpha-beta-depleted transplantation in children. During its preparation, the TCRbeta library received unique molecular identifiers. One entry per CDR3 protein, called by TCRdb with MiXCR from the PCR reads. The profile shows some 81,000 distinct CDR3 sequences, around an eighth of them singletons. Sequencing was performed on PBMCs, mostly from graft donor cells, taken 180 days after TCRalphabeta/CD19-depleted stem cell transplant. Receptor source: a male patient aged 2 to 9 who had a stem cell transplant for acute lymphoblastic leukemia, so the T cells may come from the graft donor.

The CDR3 DNA is TGCGCCAGCAGCTTGGGACTAGCGGGAACAAACATTCAGTACTTC. Residues: CASSLGLAGTNIQYF. This sequence joins TRBV5-1 and TRBJ2-4, with 11 nucleotides matching TRBD2. J was trimmed by 6 bases and V by 0 bases; bases with no gene match: 2. The CDR3 totals 15 residues. CDR1 and CDR2 (germline): SGHRS, YFSETQ.

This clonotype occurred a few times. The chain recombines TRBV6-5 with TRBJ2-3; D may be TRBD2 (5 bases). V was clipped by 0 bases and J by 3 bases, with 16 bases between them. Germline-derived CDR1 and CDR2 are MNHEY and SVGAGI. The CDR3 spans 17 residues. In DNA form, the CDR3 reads TGTGCCAGCAGTTACTCGAAAACTAGACGGAGGACAGATACGCAGTATTTT. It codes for CASSYSKTRRRTDTQYF.

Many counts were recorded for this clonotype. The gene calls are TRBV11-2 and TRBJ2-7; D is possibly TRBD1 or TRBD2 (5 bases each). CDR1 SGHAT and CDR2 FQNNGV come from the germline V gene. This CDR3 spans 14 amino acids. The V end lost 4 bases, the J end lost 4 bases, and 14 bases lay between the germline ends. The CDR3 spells CASSWGSKYYEQYF. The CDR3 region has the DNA TGTGCCAGCAGCTGGGGGAGCAAGTATTACGAGCAGTACTTC.

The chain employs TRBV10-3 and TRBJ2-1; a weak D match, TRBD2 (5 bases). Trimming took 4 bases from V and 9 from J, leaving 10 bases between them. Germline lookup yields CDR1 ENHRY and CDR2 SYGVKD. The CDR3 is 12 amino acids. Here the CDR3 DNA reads TGTGCCATCAGTGCTGAAGCGGTTGAGCAGTTCTTC. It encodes CAISAEAVEQFF.

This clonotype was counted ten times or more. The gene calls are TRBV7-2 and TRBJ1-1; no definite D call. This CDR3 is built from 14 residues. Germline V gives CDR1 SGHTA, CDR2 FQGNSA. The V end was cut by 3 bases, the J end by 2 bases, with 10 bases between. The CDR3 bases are TGTGCCAGCAGCTTCCGGATGTCTAACACTGAAGCTTTCTTT. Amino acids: CASSFRMSNTEAFF.

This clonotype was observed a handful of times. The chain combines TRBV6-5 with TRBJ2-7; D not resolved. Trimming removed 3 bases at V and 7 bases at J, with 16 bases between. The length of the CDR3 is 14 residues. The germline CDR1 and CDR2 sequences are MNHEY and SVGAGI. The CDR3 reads CASSYGIALGEQYF. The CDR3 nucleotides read TGTGCCAGCAGTTATGGGATAGCCCTCGGGGAGCAGTACTTC.

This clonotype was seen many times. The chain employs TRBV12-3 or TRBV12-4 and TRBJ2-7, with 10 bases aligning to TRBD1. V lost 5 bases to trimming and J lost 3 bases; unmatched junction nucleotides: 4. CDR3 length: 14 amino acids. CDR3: CASSNRDRGYEQYF. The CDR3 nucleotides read TGTGCCAGCAGTAACCGGGACAGGGGCTACGAGCAGTACTTC.

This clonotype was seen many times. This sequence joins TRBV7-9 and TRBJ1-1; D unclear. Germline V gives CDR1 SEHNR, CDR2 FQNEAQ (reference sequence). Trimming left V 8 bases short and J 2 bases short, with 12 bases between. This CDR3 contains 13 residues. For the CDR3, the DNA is TGTGCCAGCCGGGAACCTTCCAACACTGAAGCTTTCTTT. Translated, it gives CASREPSNTEAFF.

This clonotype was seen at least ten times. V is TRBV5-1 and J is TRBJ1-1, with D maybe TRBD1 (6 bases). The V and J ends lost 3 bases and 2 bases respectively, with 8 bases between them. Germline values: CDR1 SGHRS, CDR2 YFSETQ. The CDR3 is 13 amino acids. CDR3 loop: CASSYRVNTEAFF. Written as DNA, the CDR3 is TGCGCCAGCAGCTACAGGGTTAACACTGAAGCTTTCTTT.

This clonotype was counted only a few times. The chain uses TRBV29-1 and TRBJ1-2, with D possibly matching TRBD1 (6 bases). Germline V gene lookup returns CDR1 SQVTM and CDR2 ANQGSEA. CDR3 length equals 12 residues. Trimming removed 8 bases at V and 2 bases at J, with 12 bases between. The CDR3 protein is CSFRTVNYGYTF. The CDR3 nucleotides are TGCAGCTTTCGGACAGTCAACTATGGCTACACCTTC. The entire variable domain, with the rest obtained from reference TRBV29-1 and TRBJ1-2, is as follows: SAVISQKPSRDICQRGTSLTIQCQVDSQVTMMFWYRQQPGQSLTLIATANQGSEATYESGFVIDKFPISRPNLTFSTLTVSNMSPEDSSIYLCSFRTVNYGYTFGSGTRLTVV.

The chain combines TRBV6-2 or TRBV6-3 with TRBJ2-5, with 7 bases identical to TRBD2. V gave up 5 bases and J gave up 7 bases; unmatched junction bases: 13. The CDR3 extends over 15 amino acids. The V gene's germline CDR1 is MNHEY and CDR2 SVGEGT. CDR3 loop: CASSLKRGGGLTQYF. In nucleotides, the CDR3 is TGTGCCAGCAGTCTTAAGCGGGGCGGAGGTTTGACCCAGTACTTC.

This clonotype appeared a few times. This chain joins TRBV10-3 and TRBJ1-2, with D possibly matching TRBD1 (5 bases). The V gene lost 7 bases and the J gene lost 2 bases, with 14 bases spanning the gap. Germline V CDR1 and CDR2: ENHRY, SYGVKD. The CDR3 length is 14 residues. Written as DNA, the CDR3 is TGTGCCATCATTGACAGCCCGTGGAACTATGGCTACACCTTC. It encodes CAIIDSPWNYGYTF.

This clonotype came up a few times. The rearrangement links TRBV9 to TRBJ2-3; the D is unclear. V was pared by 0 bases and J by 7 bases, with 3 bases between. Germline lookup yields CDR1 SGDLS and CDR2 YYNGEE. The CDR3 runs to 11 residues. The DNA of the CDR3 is TGTGCCAGCAGCGTAGGAAATACGCAGTATTTT. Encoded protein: CASSVGNTQYF.

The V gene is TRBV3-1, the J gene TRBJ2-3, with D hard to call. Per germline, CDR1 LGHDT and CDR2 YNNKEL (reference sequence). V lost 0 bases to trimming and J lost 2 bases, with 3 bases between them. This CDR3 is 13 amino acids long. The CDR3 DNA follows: TGTGCCAGCAGCCAAGAGAACACAGATACGCAGTATTTT. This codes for CASSQENTDTQYF.

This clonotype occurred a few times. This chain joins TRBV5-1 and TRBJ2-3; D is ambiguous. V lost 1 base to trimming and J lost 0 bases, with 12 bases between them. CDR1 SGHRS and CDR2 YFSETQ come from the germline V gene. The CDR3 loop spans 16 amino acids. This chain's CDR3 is CASSLLLPSSTDTQYF. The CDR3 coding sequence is TGCGCCAGCAGCTTGTTACTCCCGTCTAGCACAGATACGCAGTATTTT.

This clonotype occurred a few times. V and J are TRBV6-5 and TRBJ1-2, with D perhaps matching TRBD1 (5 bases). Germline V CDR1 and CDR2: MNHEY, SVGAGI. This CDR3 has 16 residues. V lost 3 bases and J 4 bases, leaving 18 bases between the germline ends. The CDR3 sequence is CASSYSSLTVFYGYTF. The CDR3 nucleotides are TGTGCCAGCAGTTATTCCTCTCTGACAGTATTCTATGGCTACACCTTC.

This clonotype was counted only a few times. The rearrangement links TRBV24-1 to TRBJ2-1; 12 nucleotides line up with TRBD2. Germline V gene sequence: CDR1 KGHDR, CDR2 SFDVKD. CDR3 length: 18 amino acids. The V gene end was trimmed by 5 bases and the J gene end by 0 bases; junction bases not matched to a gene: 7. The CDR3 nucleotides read TGTGCCACCAGTGGCCTAGCGGGGGGGGATAGCTCCTACAATGAGCAGTTCTTC. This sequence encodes CATSGLAGGDSSYNEQFF.

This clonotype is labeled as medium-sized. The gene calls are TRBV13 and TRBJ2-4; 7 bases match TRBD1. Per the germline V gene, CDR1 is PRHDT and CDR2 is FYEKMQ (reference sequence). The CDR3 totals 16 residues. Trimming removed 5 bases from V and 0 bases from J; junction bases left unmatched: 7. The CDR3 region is CASSATGDLAKNIQYF. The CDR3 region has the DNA TGTGCCAGCAGCGCCACAGGGGATCTAGCCAAAAACATTCAGTACTTC.

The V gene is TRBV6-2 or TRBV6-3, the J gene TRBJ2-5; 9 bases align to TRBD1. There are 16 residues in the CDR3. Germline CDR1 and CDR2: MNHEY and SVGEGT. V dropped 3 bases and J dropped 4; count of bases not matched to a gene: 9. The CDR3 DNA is TGTGCCAGCAGTTATCTTGCCGGGACAGGGATAGAGACCCAGTACTTC. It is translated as CASSYLAGTGIETQYF.

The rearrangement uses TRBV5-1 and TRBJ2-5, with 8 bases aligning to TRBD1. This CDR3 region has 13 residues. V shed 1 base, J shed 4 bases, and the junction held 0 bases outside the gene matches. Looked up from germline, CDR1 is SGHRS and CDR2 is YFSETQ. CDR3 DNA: TGCGCCAGCAGCTTGACAGGGGGAGAGACCCAGTACTTC. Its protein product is CASSLTGGETQYF. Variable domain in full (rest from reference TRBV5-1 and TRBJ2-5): KAGVTQTPRYLIKTRGQQVTLSCSPISGHRSVSWYQQTPGQGLQFLFEYFSETQRNKGNFPGRFSGRQFSNSRSEMNVSTLELGDSALYLCASSLTGGETQYFGPGTRLLVL.

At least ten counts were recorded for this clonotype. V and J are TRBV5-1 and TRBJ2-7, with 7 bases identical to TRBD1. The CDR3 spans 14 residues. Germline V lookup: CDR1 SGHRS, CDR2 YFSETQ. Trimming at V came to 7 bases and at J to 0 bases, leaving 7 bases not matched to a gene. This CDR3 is CASGRQGLSYEQYF. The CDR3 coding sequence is TGCGCCAGCGGCAGACAGGGCCTCTCCTACGAGCAGTACTTC. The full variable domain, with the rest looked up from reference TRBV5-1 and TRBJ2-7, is KAGVTQTPRYLIKTRGQQVTLSCSPISGHRSVSWYQQTPGQGLQFLFEYFSETQRNKGNFPGRFSGRQFSNSRSEMNVSTLELGDSALYLCASGRQGLSYEQYFGPGTRLTVT.

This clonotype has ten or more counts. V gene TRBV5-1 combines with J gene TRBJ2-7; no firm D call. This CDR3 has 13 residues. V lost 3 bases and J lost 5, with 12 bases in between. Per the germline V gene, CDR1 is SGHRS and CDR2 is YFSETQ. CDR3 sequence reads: CASSSLGPDEQYF. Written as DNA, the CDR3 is TGCGCCAGCAGCTCTCTGGGCCCAGACGAGCAGTACTTC.

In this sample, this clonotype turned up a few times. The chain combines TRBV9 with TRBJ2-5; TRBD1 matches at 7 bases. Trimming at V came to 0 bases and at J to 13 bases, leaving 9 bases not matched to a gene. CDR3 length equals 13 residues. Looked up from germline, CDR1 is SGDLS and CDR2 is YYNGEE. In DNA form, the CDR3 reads TGTGCCAGCAGCGTAGGTCCCGACAGGGTAGGGTACTTC. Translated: CASSVGPDRVGYF.

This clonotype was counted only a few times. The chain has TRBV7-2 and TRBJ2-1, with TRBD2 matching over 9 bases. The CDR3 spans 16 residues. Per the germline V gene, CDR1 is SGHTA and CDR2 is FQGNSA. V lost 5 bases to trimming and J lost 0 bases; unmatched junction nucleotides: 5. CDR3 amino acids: CASSPWTSASYNEQFF. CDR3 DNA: TGTGCCAGCAGCCCCTGGACTAGCGCCTCCTACAATGAGCAGTTCTTC.

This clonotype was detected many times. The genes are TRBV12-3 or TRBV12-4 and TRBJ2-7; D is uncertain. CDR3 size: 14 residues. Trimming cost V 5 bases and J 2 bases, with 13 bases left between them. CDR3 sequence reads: CASSPGLRPYEQYF. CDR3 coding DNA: TGTGCCAGCAGTCCGGGCTTGAGACCCTACGAGCAGTACTTC.

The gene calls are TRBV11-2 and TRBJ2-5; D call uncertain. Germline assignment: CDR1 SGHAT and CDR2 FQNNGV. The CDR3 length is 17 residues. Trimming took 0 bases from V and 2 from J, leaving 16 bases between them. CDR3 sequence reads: CASSLEVARSGQETQYF. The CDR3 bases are TGTGCCAGCAGCTTAGAAGTGGCAAGGTCGGGTCAAGAGACCCAGTACTTC.

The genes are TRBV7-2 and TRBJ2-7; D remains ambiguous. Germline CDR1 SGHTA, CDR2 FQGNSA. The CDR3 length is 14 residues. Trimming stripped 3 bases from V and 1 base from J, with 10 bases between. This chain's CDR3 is CASSFFGKSYEQYF. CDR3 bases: TGTGCCAGCAGCTTCTTTGGGAAGTCCTACGAGCAGTACTTC.

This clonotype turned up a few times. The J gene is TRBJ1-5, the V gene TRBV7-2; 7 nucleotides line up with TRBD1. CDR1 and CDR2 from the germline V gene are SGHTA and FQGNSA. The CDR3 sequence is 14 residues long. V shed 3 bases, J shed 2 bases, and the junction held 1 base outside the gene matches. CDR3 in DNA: TGTGCCAGCAGCTTTACAGGGGGCAATCAGCCCCAGCATTTT. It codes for CASSFTGGNQPQHF. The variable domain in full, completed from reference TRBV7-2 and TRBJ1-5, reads GAGVSQSPSNKVTEKGKDVELRCDPISGHTALYWYRQSLGQGLEFLIYFQGNSAPDKSGLPSDRFSAERTGGSVSTLTIQRTQQEDSAVYLCASSFTGGNQPQHFGDGTRLSIL.

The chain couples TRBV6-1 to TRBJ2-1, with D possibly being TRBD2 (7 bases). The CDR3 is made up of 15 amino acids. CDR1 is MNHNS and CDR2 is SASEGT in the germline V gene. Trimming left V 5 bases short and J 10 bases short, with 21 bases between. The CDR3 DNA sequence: TGTGCCAGCAGTCCCCGCCGGGGGGCGAACTTAGAGCAGTTCTTC. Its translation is CASSPRRGANLEQFF.

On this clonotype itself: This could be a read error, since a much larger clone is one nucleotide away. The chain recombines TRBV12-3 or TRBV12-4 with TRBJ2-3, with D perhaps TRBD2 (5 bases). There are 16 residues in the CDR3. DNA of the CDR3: TGTGCCAGCAGTATCAGGTGGCCGGGGTCCACAGATAGGCAGTATTTT. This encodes CASSIRWPGSTDRQYF.